Following are 14 T cell receptor beta chains from one sample sequenced in a study of blood T cell repertoires in COVID-19. Some clones are missing from TCRdb's copy, which holds only in-frame ones; the method was immunoSEQ multiplex PCR. Of 310,000 or so clones in the sample, approximately 88% were seen once. The sample comprised peripheral blood. The receptor set was obtained from a woman aged 45-65 years with active or convalescent COVID-19.

The gene calls are TRBV7-8 and TRBJ1-1; no definite D call. Trimming shortened V by 3 bases and J by 1 base, and 12 bases separated the two germline ends. This CDR3 has 15 residues. Germline-derived CDR1 and CDR2 are SGHVS and FQNEAQ. The CDR3 loop reads CASSFTELKNTEAFF. CDR3 coding DNA: TGTGCCAGCAGCTTCACCGAGCTCAAGAACACTGAAGCTTTCTTT.

V and J are TRBV29-1 and TRBJ2-1; TRBD1 agrees at 8 bases. This CDR3 comprises 14 residues. With V trimmed by 5 bases and J by 2 bases, 5 bases remained unmatched. Germline V gives CDR1 SQVTM, CDR2 ANQGSEA. The CDR3 sequence: CSVPQGAAYNEQFF. The CDR3 nucleotides are TGCAGCGTTCCCCAGGGGGCGGCCTACAATGAGCAGTTCTTC.

This clone was counted a single time. This chain connects TRBV4-1 to TRBJ2-1; D remains ambiguous. Germline CDR1 and CDR2: MGHRA and YSYEKL. The CDR3 spans 17 residues. The V end lost 1 base, the J end lost 5 bases, and 18 bases lay between the germline ends. The CDR3 DNA sequence: TGCGCCAGCAGCCAAGGATCCATGGGCCCGTGGGACAATGAGCAGTTCTTC. Protein product: CASSQGSMGPWDNEQFF.

This rearrangement joins TRBV12-3 or TRBV12-4 to TRBJ1-2, with D unclear. This CDR3 contains 13 residues. Trimming pared 3 bases from V and 4 bases from J, leaving 9 bases between. CDR3 in amino acids: CASSLGSVYGYTF. The CDR3 DNA is TGTGCCAGCAGTTTGGGGAGCGTCTATGGCTACACCTTC.

The V call is TRBV6-6, the J call TRBJ2-2, with 10 bases that match TRBD2. With V trimmed by 6 bases and J by 0 bases, 4 bases remained unmatched. The germline CDR1 and CDR2 sequences are MNHNY and SVGAGI (reference sequence). The CDR3 is 16 residues long. CDR3 DNA: TGTGCCAGCAGACCGGGACTAGCGTCGAACACCGGGGAGCTGTTTTTT. Protein product: CASRPGLASNTGELFF.

CDR3 sequence reads: CASSIAQGGMVVNTEAFF. CDR3 coding DNA: TGTGCCAGTAGTATAGCACAGGGAGGGATGGTAGTGAACACTGAAGCTTTCTTT. The genes are TRBV19 and TRBJ1-1; tentative D call: TRBD1 (6 bases). The V end lost 1 base, the J end lost 0 bases, and 18 bases lay between the germline ends. There are 18 residues in the CDR3. CDR1 is LNHDA, CDR2 SQIVND, per germline (reference sequence).

This chain joins TRBV30 and TRBJ2-2; 7 bases map to TRBD1. Germline loops: CDR1 GTSNPN, CDR2 SVGIG (reference sequence). V shed 0 bases, J shed 5 bases, and the junction held 9 bases outside the gene matches. This CDR3 is built from 16 residues. The CDR3 loop is CAWSVEAGGRTGELFF. Here the CDR3 DNA reads TGTGCCTGGAGTGTAGAGGCAGGGGGTAGGACCGGGGAGCTGTTTTTT.

The rearrangement uses TRBV28 and TRBJ2-7; D is perhaps TRBD2 (6 bases). Germline V lookup: CDR1 MDHEN, CDR2 SYDVKM. Trimming removed 7 bases from V and 3 bases from J, with 13 bases in between. This CDR3 has 13 residues. CDR3 protein: CASTRGSRYEQYF. As DNA, the CDR3 is TGTGCCAGCACCCGGGGGTCCCGCTACGAGCAGTACTTC.

The chain recombines TRBV2 with TRBJ1-6, with 7 bases that match TRBD1. J was trimmed by 7 bases and V by 7 bases; bases with no gene match: 7. Germline CDR1 reads SNHLY; CDR2 reads FYNNEI. This CDR3 comprises 14 residues. The CDR3 bases are TGTGCCAGCAACGTACAGGGGACCAATTCACCCCTCCACTTT. As protein: CASNVQGTNSPLHF.

The V and J genes are TRBV30 and TRBJ2-5; D is unresolved. Trimming removed 3 bases at V and 6 bases at J, with 17 bases between. This CDR3 is built from 14 residues. Germline V gene data show CDR1 as GTSNPN and CDR2 as SVGIG (reference sequence). CDR3 nucleotides: TGTGCCTGGAGAAGGAACTACCAGCAGAAGACCCAGTACTTC. It is translated as CAWRRNYQQKTQYF.

The chain is built from TRBV7-2 and TRBJ2-2, with 11 nucleotides matching TRBD2. The CDR3 length is 14 residues. The V segment lost 7 bases and the J segment 6 bases; nucleotides outside the gene matches: 4. The germline CDR1 and CDR2 sequences are SGHTA and FQGNSA. CDR3 loop: CASILAGVSGELFF. DNA for the CDR3: TGTGCCAGCATACTAGCGGGAGTTTCCGGGGAGCTGTTTTTT.

The chain recombines TRBV2 with TRBJ1-3, with D perhaps matching TRBD1 (5 bases). The CDR3 consists of 15 residues. The V gene's germline CDR1 is SNHLY and CDR2 FYNNEI. V was clipped by 4 bases and J by 2 bases, with 12 bases between them. CDR3 sequence reads: CASSASRTTGNTIYF. The CDR3 DNA reads TGTGCCAGCAGTGCATCCCGGACAACTGGAAACACCATATATTTT.

The chain couples TRBV6-2 or TRBV6-3 to TRBJ1-2, with TRBD1 matching over 7 bases. This CDR3 is 14 amino acids long. Germline CDR1 MNHEY, CDR2 SVGEGT. V lost 7 bases to trimming and J lost 3 bases; unmatched junction nucleotides: 8. CDR3 nucleotide sequence: TGTGCCAGCAACCCACAGGGGATGGACTATGGCTACACCTTC. This codes for CASNPQGMDYGYTF.

The chain couples TRBV10-2 to TRBJ2-7, with TRBD1 matching 8 bases. The CDR3 has 14 residues. J was trimmed by 2 bases and V by 4 bases; bases with no gene match: 4. Per germline, CDR1 WSHSY and CDR2 SAAADI. CDR3 in amino acids: CASSAQGAAYEQYF. The CDR3 DNA sequence: TGCGCCAGCAGTGCTCAGGGGGCGGCCTACGAGCAGTACTTC.